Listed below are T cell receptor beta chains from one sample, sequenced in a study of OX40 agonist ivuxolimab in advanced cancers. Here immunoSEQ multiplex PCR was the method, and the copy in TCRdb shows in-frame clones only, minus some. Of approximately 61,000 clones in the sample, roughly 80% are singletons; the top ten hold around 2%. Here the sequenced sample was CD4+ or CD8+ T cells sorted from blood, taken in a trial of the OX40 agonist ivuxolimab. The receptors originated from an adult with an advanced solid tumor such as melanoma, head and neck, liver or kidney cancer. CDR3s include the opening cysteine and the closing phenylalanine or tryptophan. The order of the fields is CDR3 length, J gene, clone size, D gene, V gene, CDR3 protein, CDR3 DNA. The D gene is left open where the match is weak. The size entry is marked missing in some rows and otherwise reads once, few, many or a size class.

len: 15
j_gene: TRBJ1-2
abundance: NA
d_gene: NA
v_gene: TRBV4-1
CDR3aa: CASSQEVNSPYGYTF
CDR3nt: TGCGCCAGCAGCCAAGAAGTCAACAGCCCCTATGGCTACACCTTC

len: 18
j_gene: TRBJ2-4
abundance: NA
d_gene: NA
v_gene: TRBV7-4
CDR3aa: CASTNSRREISAKNIQYF
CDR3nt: TGTGCCAGCACCAATTCAAGGAGGGAGATTTCGGCCAAAAACATTCAGTACTTC

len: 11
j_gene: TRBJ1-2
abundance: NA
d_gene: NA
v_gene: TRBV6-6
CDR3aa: CASYNQGGYTF
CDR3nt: TGTGCCAGTTACAACCAGGGGGGCTACACCTTC

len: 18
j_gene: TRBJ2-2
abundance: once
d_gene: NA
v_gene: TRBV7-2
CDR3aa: CASSLRVNREPNTGELFF
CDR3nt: TGTGCCAGCAGCTTAAGGGTTAACAGGGAACCGAACACCGGGGAGCTGTTTTTT

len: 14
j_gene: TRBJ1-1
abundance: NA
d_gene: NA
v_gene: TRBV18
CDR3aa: CASSPDSPNTEAFF
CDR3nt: TGTGCCAGCTCCCCAGACAGTCCGAACACTGAAGCTTTCTTT

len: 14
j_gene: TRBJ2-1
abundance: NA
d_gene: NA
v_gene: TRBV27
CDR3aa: CASSLMGPYNEQFF
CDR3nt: TGTGCCAGCAGTTTAATGGGGCCCTACAATGAGCAGTTCTTC

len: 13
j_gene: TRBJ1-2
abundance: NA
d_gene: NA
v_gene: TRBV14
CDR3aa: CASSLGVAYGYTF
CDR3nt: TGTGCCAGCAGCCTGGGGGTTGCCTATGGCTACACCTTC

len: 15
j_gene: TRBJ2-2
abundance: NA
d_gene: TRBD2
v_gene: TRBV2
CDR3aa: CASTGLAVNTGELFF
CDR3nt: TGTGCCAGCACGGGACTAGCGGTCAACACCGGGGAGCTGTTTTTT

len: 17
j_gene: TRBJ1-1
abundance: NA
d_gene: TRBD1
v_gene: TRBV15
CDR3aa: CATSRDGSRGPGSVAFF
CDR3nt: TGTGCCACCAGCAGAGATGGTAGTAGGGGGCCAGGTTCGGTGGCTTTCTTT

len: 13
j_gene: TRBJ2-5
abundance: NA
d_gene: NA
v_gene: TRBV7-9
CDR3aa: CASSLQNGETQYF
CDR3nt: TGTGCCAGCAGCTTACAGAATGGGGAGACCCAGTACTTC

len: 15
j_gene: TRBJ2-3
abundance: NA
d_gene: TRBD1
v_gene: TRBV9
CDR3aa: CASRPGTEDTDTQYF
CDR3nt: TGTGCCAGCAGACCAGGGACAGAAGACACAGATACGCAGTATTTT

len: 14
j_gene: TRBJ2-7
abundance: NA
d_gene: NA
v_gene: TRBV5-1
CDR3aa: CASSKGRTPYEQYF
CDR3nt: TGCGCCAGCAGCAAAGGACGGACACCCTACGAGCAGTACTTC

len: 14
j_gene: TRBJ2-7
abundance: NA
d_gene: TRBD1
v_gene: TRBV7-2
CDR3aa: CASSHTGVIYEQYF
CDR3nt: TGTGCCAGCAGCCATACAGGGGTGATCTACGAGCAGTACTTC

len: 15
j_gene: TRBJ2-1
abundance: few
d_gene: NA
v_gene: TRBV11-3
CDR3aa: CASSLGTTRYNEQFF
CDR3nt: TGTGCCAGCAGCTTGGGGACGACCAGATACAATGAGCAGTTCTTC

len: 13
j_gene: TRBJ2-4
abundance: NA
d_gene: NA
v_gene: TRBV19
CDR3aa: CASSIDPGNIQYF
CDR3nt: TGTGCCAGTAGTATAGATCCGGGGAACATTCAGTACTTC

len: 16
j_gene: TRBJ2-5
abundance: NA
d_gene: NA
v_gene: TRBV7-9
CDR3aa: CASSFRDRWAGETQYF
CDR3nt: TGTGCCAGCAGCTTTCGTGATCGTTGGGCTGGGGAGACCCAGTACTTC

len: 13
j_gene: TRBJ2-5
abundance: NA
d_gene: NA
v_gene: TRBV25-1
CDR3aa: CASSRSGQETQYF
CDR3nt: TGTGCCAGCAGCCGGTCAGGCCAAGAGACCCAGTACTTC